The 2 T cell receptor beta chains below all came from one sample that was sequenced in a study of T-cell memory formation after mild COVID-19 (dated by TCRdb to about 2021). The library came from 5' RACE. Reads for this sample came from an Illumina NovaSeq 6000. Using fastp at Q25 and MiXCR, TCRdb reprocessed the public reads and kept productive beta chains. Each entry merges the rows of one CDR3 protein and shows their most common DNA and genes. The sample profile shows a few hundred thousand distinct CDR3 sequences; 15% to 20% of them were found once. The ten largest clones take up approximately 20% of the sample. Sequencing was done on a sample of PBMCs or a T cell subset sorted from them (not recorded which). The origin of the receptors is a man younger than 35 who had mild COVID-19 (a few samples of this study predate the infection). The sample titles of this study are shuffled in the database, so cell type and time point are left out; the donor was told from shared clones.

The rearrangement joins TRBV5-5 to TRBJ2-7; D unclear. Trimming removed 0 bases at V and 2 bases at J, with 6 bases between. CDR3 length: 13 residues. Germline V gene lookup returns CDR1 SGHKS and CDR2 YYEKEE (reference sequence). CDR3: CASSLANTYEQYV. In DNA form, the CDR3 reads TGTGCCAGCAGCTTGGCCAACACCTACGAGCAGTACGTC.

This clonotype was detected only a few times. V usage is TRBV7-9 and J usage is TRBJ2-7; TRBD1 is a possible D gene (6 bases). Looked up from germline, CDR1 is SEHNR and CDR2 is FQNEAQ (reference sequence). V lost 5 bases to trimming and J lost 0 bases, with 17 bases between them. CDR3 size: 16 residues. The CDR3 sequence is CASSPGRGHLSYEQYF. CDR3 nucleotides: TGTGCCAGCAGCCCCGGCCGGGGACATCTCTCCTACGAGCAGTACTTC.